A single sample gave rise to the 20 T cell receptor beta chains below, sequenced in a study of radiotherapy plus CTLA-4 blockade in lung cancer. The data were produced by immunoSEQ multiplex PCR, yet TCRdb's version contains in-frame clones alone and is incomplete. The sample gives about 120,000 clones, around 89% of which show up once; 6.9% is in the top ten. The specimen comprised peripheral blood, sampled from a patient treated with radiotherapy plus ipilimumab. These receptors were obtained from a human donor with non-small cell lung cancer that progressed on radiotherapy plus ipilimumab.

This chain joins TRBV5-1 and TRBJ2-2; 10 nucleotides agree with TRBD2. The V and J ends lost 4 bases and 5 bases, in that order; junction bases with no gene match: 11. Germline CDR1 SGHRS, CDR2 YFSETQ. CDR3 length equals 17 residues. The CDR3 region is CASSPDPSGSGTGELFF. Here the CDR3 DNA reads TGCGCCAGCAGCCCGGACCCTAGCGGGAGTGGTACCGGGGAGCTGTTTTTT.

The gene calls are TRBV4-1 and TRBJ2-7; 11 nucleotides agree with TRBD2. Trimming removed 3 bases from V and 5 bases from J; junction bases left unmatched: 6. There are 15 residues in the CDR3. Looked up from germline, CDR1 is MGHRA and CDR2 is YSYEKL. The CDR3 DNA follows: TGCGCCAGCAGCCAGTTAGCGGGAGGGGTGCACGAGCAGTACTTC. Its protein is CASSQLAGGVHEQYF.

The rearrangement joins TRBV27 to TRBJ1-5; TRBD1 might be the D (5 bases). This CDR3 has 14 amino acids. Germline V CDR1 and CDR2: MNHEY, SMNVEV (reference sequence). Trimming left V 3 bases short and J 0 bases short, with 6 bases between. CDR3 sequence (DNA): TGTGCCAGCAGTTTTGACAGTAGCAATCAGCCCCAGCATTTT. This sequence encodes CASSFDSSNQPQHF.

The chain employs TRBV19 and TRBJ1-4; D may be TRBD1 (6 bases). The CDR3 length is 13 residues. V lost 5 bases to trimming and J lost 8 bases, with 12 bases between them. Germline-derived CDR1 and CDR2 are LNHDA and SQIVND (reference sequence). In DNA form, the CDR3 reads TGTGCCAGTAGTGGGAAGAGGGGGGAAAAACTGTTTTTT. This translates into CASSGKRGEKLFF.

The V and J genes are TRBV5-1 and TRBJ2-5, with D possibly matching TRBD2 (6 bases). The J call may be faulty, since TRBJ2-7 better matches the DNA end. This CDR3 contains 15 residues. Germline lookup yields CDR1 SGHRS and CDR2 YFSETQ. CDR3 sequence (DNA): TGCGCCAGCAGGCTGAGCCCGGAGGGGTACTACGAGCAGTACTTC. Translation: CASRLSPEGYYEQYF.

The CDR3 region has the DNA TGTGCCAGCAGACCCACAGGGGGCGGCGGGGAGCTGTTTTTT. This encodes CASRPTGGGGELFF. The chain combines TRBV6-5 with TRBJ2-2; 9 bases match TRBD1. Germline V gene data show CDR1 as MNHEY and CDR2 as SVGAGI. The CDR3 sequence is 14 residues long. J gave up 7 bases and V 6 bases, and 6 bases lay outside the gene matches.

This clone occurred once. The V and J genes are TRBV11-2 and TRBJ1-2; D ambiguous. The CDR3 extends over 13 amino acids. V was clipped by 1 base and J by 8 bases, with 11 bases between them. Per the germline V gene, CDR1 is SGHAT and CDR2 is FQNNGV. The CDR3 nucleotides read TGTGCCAGCAGCTTAGGTACTTTTGGGGGCTACACCTTC. It is translated as CASSLGTFGGYTF. Variable domain in full (rest from reference TRBV11-2 and TRBJ1-2): EAGVAQSPRYKIIEKRQSVAFWCNPISGHATLYWYQQILGQGPKLLIQFQNNGVVDDSQLPKDRFSAERLKGVDSTLKIQPAKLEDSAVYLCASSLGTFGGYTFGSGTRLTVV.

J is TRBJ1-1 and V is TRBV11-2; 8 bases fit TRBD1. V lost 6 bases, J lost 5 bases, and 11 bases stayed unmatched. This CDR3 region has 15 residues. Germline V gene sequence: CDR1 SGHAT, CDR2 FQNNGV. This CDR3 reads CASRLRPGGATEAFF. In DNA, the CDR3 is TGTGCCAGCAGACTTAGACCAGGGGGCGCGACTGAAGCTTTCTTT.

This chain uses TRBV27 with TRBJ1-1; 8 bases map to TRBD1. Germline V gives CDR1 MNHEY, CDR2 SMNVEV (reference sequence). Trimming cost V 6 bases and J 1 base; bases outside gene matches: 7. CDR3 length: 15 residues. The CDR3, as DNA: TGTGCCAGCAGCCCGGACAGGGTCCGGAACACTGAAGCTTTCTTT. Translating gives CASSPDRVRNTEAFF.

This clone was found once. J is TRBJ1-4 and V is TRBV6-5, with TRBD1 identical over 10 bases. The junction had 8 bases not matched to a gene; V was cut back by 6 bases and J by 7 bases. The CDR3 loop spans 15 amino acids. CDR1 MNHEY and CDR2 SVGAGI come from the germline V gene. The CDR3 region has the DNA TGTGCCAGCAGCATTACCGGGACAGGGGCTGAAAAACTGTTTTTT. Amino acids: CASSITGTGAEKLFF.

The rearrangement uses TRBV25-1 and TRBJ2-5; D possibly uses TRBD1 or TRBD2 (5 bases each). Germline CDR1 reads MGHDK; CDR2 reads SYGVNS. CDR3 length: 14 amino acids. V was clipped by 2 bases and J by 3 bases, with 10 bases between them. CDR3 amino acids: CASSEGAREETQYF. CDR3 nucleotides: TGTGCCAGCAGTGAAGGGGCGCGGGAAGAGACCCAGTACTTC.

The chain's CDR3 is CSVEHSYEQYF. CDR3 bases: TGCAGCGTTGAACACAGCTACGAGCAGTACTTC. This chain links TRBV29-1 with TRBJ2-7; D unresolved. Germline V gene lookup returns CDR1 SQVTM and CDR2 ANQGSEA. The CDR3 sequence is 11 residues long. Deletions cut 2 bases from V and 3 bases from J, with 5 bases between.

The V gene is TRBV28, the J gene TRBJ1-5; D gene unclear. Between the trimmed V and J ends, which lost 7 bases and 5 bases, there was a span of 12 bases. This CDR3 contains 13 residues. CDR1 is MDHEN, CDR2 SYDVKM, per germline. The CDR3 sequence: CASTSGSYQPQHF. DNA of the CDR3: TGTGCCAGCACATCGGGCAGCTATCAGCCCCAGCATTTT.

V usage is TRBV6-5 and J usage is TRBJ1-1; D not resolved. The CDR3 runs 12 residues. Per the germline V gene, CDR1 is MNHEY and CDR2 is SVGAGI. V lost 7 bases and J 1 base, leaving 7 bases between the germline ends. The CDR3 nucleotides are TGTGCCAGCACTAGCGGGAACACTGAAGCTTTCTTT. This gives the protein CASTSGNTEAFF.

V and J are TRBV11-1 and TRBJ1-4; TRBD1 aligns across 9 bases. This CDR3 region has 15 residues. V dropped 4 bases and J dropped 7; count of bases not matched to a gene: 7. Per germline, CDR1 SGHAT and CDR2 FQDESV (reference sequence). This CDR3 reads CASSSEQGASEKLFF. DNA for the CDR3: TGTGCCAGCAGCTCAGAACAGGGGGCTTCTGAAAAACTGTTTTTT.

The chain combines TRBV27 with TRBJ1-4, with a possible D match to TRBD1 (5 bases). CDR3 length: 15 residues. Trimming shortened V by 0 bases and J by 5 bases, and 10 bases separated the two germline ends. Germline V gene data show CDR1 as MNHEY and CDR2 as SMNVEV (reference sequence). CDR3 residues: CASSLSQGRNEKLFF. CDR3 DNA: TGTGCCAGCAGTTTATCGCAGGGTAGAAATGAAAAACTGTTTTTT.

This clone appeared a few times. V usage is TRBV7-9 and J usage is TRBJ2-7; TRBD1 matches at 9 bases. V was clipped by 5 bases and J by 5 bases; unmatched bases: 10. Germline-derived CDR1 and CDR2 are SEHNR and FQNEAQ (reference sequence). The CDR3 sequence is 15 residues long. CDR3 region: CASSPRGQGPNEQYF. The CDR3 DNA follows: TGTGCCAGCAGCCCGCGGGGACAGGGTCCCAACGAGCAGTACTTC.

The V gene is TRBV5-1, the J gene TRBJ2-5; 10 nucleotides agree with TRBD1. This CDR3 region has 14 residues. The ends lost 4 bases at V and 4 bases at J; junction bases unmatched: 4. Germline values: CDR1 SGHRS, CDR2 YFSETQ. CDR3 amino acids: CASSTTGGPETQYF. CDR3 nucleotide sequence: TGCGCCAGCAGCACGACAGGGGGCCCAGAGACCCAGTACTTC. Full variable domain (rest looked up from reference TRBV5-1 and TRBJ2-5): KAGVTQTPRYLIKTRGQQVTLSCSPISGHRSVSWYQQTPGQGLQFLFEYFSETQRNKGNFPGRFSGRQFSNSRSEMNVSTLELGDSALYLCASSTTGGPETQYFGPGTRLLVL.

This chain joins TRBV19 and TRBJ1-2, with TRBD1 matching 8 bases. The CDR3 sequence is 16 residues long. After removal of 0 bases from V and 1 base from J, the junction contained 4 bases not matched to a gene. The germline V gene encodes CDR1 LNHDA and CDR2 SQIVND (reference sequence). CDR3 bases: TGTGCCAGTAGTATAGACTACAGGGGGGGTAACTATGGCTACACCTTC. Protein sequence: CASSIDYRGGNYGYTF.

The gene calls are TRBV28 and TRBJ1-1, with D perhaps matching TRBD1 (5 bases). The germline V gene encodes CDR1 MDHEN and CDR2 SYDVKM. V lost 5 bases and J lost 0, with 16 bases in between. The CDR3 covers 16 residues. The CDR3 spells CASSVAGVGMNTEAFF. The CDR3 DNA sequence: TGTGCCAGCAGTGTTGCGGGGGTGGGGATGAACACTGAAGCTTTCTTT.